This TCR beta chain was recorded in a study of T cell clonotyping in hematopoietic cell transplantation. The protocol was immunoSEQ multiplex PCR, while the TCRdb copy is restricted to in-frame clones and leaves out a portion. The data hold more than 65,000 clones, with over 90% observed a single time. The CDR3 covers 11 residues. Trimming left V 1 base short and J 7 bases short, with 3 bases between. Germline CDR1 is SEHNR and CDR2 is FQNEAQ (reference sequence). The rearrangement uses TRBV7-9 and TRBJ2-3; D remains ambiguous. The TCR sequence derives from a man aged 50 to 59 in good health. Some clones in this sample may be carry-over from other donors' samples. The sequenced sample consisted of peripheral blood mononuclear cells. The CDR3 nucleotides are TGTGCCAGCAGCTTAGAATATACGCAGTATTTT. Protein: CASSLEYTQYF. The whole variable domain, remainder taken from reference TRBV7-9 and TRBJ2-3, is DTGVSQNPRHKITKRGQNVTFRCDPISEHNRLYWYRQTLGQGPEFLTYFQNEAQLEKSRLLSDRFSAERPKGSFSTLEIQRTEQGDSAMYLCASSLEYTQYFGPGTRLTVL.